These 8 T cell receptor beta chains originate from one sample sequenced in a study of response to subunit inactivated influenza vaccine. TCRdb itself ran the RT-PCR reads through MiXCR, one entry per CDR3 protein. This sample yields fewer than 550,000 distinct CDR3 sequences, of which over 25% are seen a single time; around 2% belongs to the top ten. Sequencing was performed on CD4+ T cells sorted from PBMCs, taken roughly 5 days after vaccination. These receptors all come from a man between 45 and 60 years old who received an inactivated influenza vaccine.

In this sample, this clonotype turned up a few times. CDR3 protein: CASSQGLAGGLDTQYF. CDR3 sequence (DNA): TGTGCCAGCAGCCAAGGACTAGCGGGGGGATTAGATACGCAGTATTTT. This chain uses TRBV4-2 with TRBJ2-3, with 13 nucleotides matching TRBD2. The germline gives CDR1 LGHNA, CDR2 YNFKEQ. This CDR3 comprises 16 residues. Trimming cost V 1 base and J 5 bases; bases outside gene matches: 3.

The chain carries TRBV28 and TRBJ1-1; perhaps TRBD1 as D (6 bases). V shed 6 bases and J shed 1 base, with 21 bases lying between them. The germline V gene encodes CDR1 MDHEN and CDR2 SYDVKM. This CDR3 has 17 residues. This chain's CDR3 is CASSRAGAEFQNTEAFF. As DNA, the CDR3 is TGTGCCAGCAGCCGCGCGGGGGCCGAGTTTCAGAACACTGAAGCTTTCTTT.

V and J are TRBV5-6 and TRBJ2-4; D remains unclear. The length of the CDR3 is 13 residues. Germline lookup yields CDR1 SGHDT and CDR2 YYEEEE. Trimming cost V 0 bases and J 7 bases, with 8 bases left between them. CDR3 bases: TGTGCCAGCAGCTTGGGCGGCAGTAACATTCAGTACTTC. Its protein is CASSLGGSNIQYF.

V usage is TRBV28 and J usage is TRBJ2-5; D gene uncertain. The V gene's germline CDR1 is MDHEN and CDR2 SYDVKM. The V gene lost 8 bases and the J gene lost 3 bases, with 13 bases spanning the gap. The CDR3 extends over 13 amino acids. For the CDR3, the DNA is TGTGCCAGCTCTCATCTTTGGGAAGAGACCCAGTACTTC. It translates to CASSHLWEETQYF. The full variable domain, with the rest looked up from reference TRBV28 and TRBJ2-5, is DVKVTQSSRYLVKRTGEKVFLECVQDMDHENMFWYRQDPGLGLRLIYFSYDVKMKEKGDIPEGYSVSREKKERFSLILESASTNQTSMYLCASSHLWEETQYFGPGTRLLVL.

This clonotype was counted only a few times. CDR3 DNA sequence: TGTGCCAGCAGCCAAGAAGTGACTAGCAGCTCCTACGAGCAGTACTTC. As protein: CASSQEVTSSSYEQYF. The chain links TRBV3-1 to TRBJ2-7, with 7 bases fitting TRBD2. The V gene's germline CDR1 is LGHDT and CDR2 YNNKEL (reference sequence). The CDR3 totals 16 residues. V shed 0 bases, J shed 0 bases, and the junction held 5 bases outside the gene matches.

V usage is TRBV5-1 and J usage is TRBJ2-7, with 9 bases that match TRBD1. After removal of 3 bases from V and 3 bases from J, the junction contained 4 bases not matched to a gene. There are 14 residues in the CDR3. CDR1 is SGHRS, CDR2 YFSETQ, per germline. CDR3 sequence: CASSSGQGYYEQYF. The CDR3 nucleotides are TGCGCCAGCAGCTCCGGACAGGGGTACTACGAGCAGTACTTC. Complete variable domain (other parts from reference TRBV5-1 and TRBJ2-7): KAGVTQTPRYLIKTRGQQVTLSCSPISGHRSVSWYQQTPGQGLQFLFEYFSETQRNKGNFPGRFSGRQFSNSRSEMNVSTLELGDSALYLCASSSGQGYYEQYFGPGTRLTVT.

This chain links TRBV12-3 or TRBV12-4 with TRBJ1-1, with D maybe TRBD1 (6 bases). V was clipped by 7 bases and J by 2 bases, with 11 bases between them. CDR3 size: 13 residues. The CDR3 DNA reads as TGTGCCAGCACTCGACAGGTCAACACTGAAGCTTTCTTT. Encoded protein: CASTRQVNTEAFF.

This clonotype occurred a few times. The V gene is TRBV13, the J gene TRBJ2-2; D might be TRBD1 (6 bases). The germline V gene encodes CDR1 PRHDT and CDR2 FYEKMQ (reference sequence). Deletions cut 8 bases from V and 1 base from J, with 8 bases between. There are 13 residues in the CDR3. CDR3 bases: TGTGCCAGCGGGGGCCTGAACACCGGGGAGCTGTTTTTT. This translates into CASGGLNTGELFF.